This TCR beta chain was captured in a study of cytomegalovirus exposure and HLA in healthy donors. The study, taken as a whole, reports: In a later analysis, parvovirus B19, influenza, CMV and Epstein-Barr virus appeared linked to several top co-occurrence clusters.

PCR was performed using 60 Vbeta and 13 Jbeta primers. The repertoire was sequenced with immunoSEQ multiplex PCR; TCRdb's copy has only in-frame clones and lacks some. Of some 140,000 clones in the sample, 70% to 80% were seen once. With 5 bases removed from V and 7 bases from J, the gap between germline ends came to 11 bases. This CDR3 comprises 12 residues. Germline CDR1 reads SEHNR; CDR2 reads FQNEAQ (reference sequence). Details on this clone: Its antigen is undetermined.

This receptor was taken from a female donor in good health and CMV-seronegative. This chain joins TRBV7-9 and TRBJ2-5, with TRBD2 as a possible D gene (5 bases). The material sequenced was PBMCs. The CDR3 nucleotides read TGTGCCAGCAGCCGGACTGTTGGGACCCAGTACTTC. Residues: CASSRTVGTQYF.